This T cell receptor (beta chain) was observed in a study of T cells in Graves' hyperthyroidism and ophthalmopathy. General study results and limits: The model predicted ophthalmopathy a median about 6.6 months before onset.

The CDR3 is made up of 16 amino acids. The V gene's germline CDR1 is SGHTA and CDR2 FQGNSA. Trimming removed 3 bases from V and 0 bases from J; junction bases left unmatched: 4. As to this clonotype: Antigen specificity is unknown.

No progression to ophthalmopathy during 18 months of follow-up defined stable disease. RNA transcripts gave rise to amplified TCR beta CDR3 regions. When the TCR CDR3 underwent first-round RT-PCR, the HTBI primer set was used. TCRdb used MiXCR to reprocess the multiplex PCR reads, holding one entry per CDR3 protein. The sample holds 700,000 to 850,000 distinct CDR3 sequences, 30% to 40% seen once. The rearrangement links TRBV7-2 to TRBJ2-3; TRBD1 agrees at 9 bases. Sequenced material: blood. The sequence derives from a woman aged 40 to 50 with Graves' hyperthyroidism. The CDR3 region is CASSFRGTGSTDTQYF. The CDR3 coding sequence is TGTGCCAGCAGCTTTCGGGGGACAGGGAGCACAGATACGCAGTATTTT. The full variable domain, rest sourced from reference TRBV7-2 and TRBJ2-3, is GAGVSQSPSNKVTEKGKDVELRCDPISGHTALYWYRQSLGQGLEFLIYFQGNSAPDKSGLPSDRFSAERTGGSVSTLTIQRTQQEDSAVYLCASSFRGTGSTDTQYFGPGTRLTVL.